The rows below give T cell receptor beta chains drawn from one sample of a study of blood T cell repertoires in COVID-19. The data were produced by immunoSEQ multiplex PCR, yet TCRdb's version contains in-frame clones alone and is incomplete. The sample has under 200,000 clones, 85% to 90% seen once. Source material: peripheral blood. The origin of the receptors is a man in his forties or fifties with active or convalescent COVID-19. Both conserved end residues are part of each CDR3. A D gene is named only where the DNA matches it firmly. Not all rows give a size; the values are once, few, many and, for expanded clones, a class.

size	D	V	J	CDR3	DNA
.	.	TRBV27	TRBJ2-6	CASSEGAGANVLTF	TGTGCCAGCAGCGAGGGAGCTGGGGCCAACGTCCTGACTTTC
.	TRBD1	TRBV7-2	TRBJ2-3	CASSLEGQGLDTQYF	TGTGCCAGCAGCTTAGAGGGACAGGGGCTCGATACGCAGTATTTT
.	TRBD1	TRBV19	TRBJ2-5	CASSPGQQETQYF	TGTGCCAGTAGTCCGGGACAGCAAGAGACCCAGTACTTC
.	.	TRBV5-1	TRBJ1-1	CASSFQGWTEAFF	TGCGCCAGCAGCTTCCAGGGTTGGACTGAAGCTTTCTTT
.	.	TRBV20-1	TRBJ2-7	CSAKAVLEQYF	TGCAGTGCTAAGGCGGTTTTGGAGCAGTACTTC
once	.	TRBV4-1	TRBJ2-1	CASSQMTTPSYNEQFF	TGCGCCAGCAGCCAAATGACTACGCCCTCCTACAATGAGCAGTTCTTC
.	.	TRBV9	TRBJ1-6	CASSVADQGTPLHF	TGTGCCAGCAGCGTAGCGGACCAGGGGACACCCCTCCACTTT
.	TRBD1	TRBV11-3	TRBJ2-7	CASSPRDSSYEQYF	TGTGCCAGCAGCCCCCGGGACAGCTCCTACGAGCAGTACTTC
.	TRBD1	TRBV5-4	TRBJ1-2	CASSPRDRDGYTF	TGTGCCAGCAGCCCCCGGGACAGGGATGGCTACACCTTC
.	.	TRBV7-8	TRBJ2-7	CASNRGQAYYEQYF	TGTGCCAGCAATAGGGGACAAGCTTACTACGAGCAGTACTTC
few	TRBD2	TRBV9	TRBJ2-1	CASSVVGLAGGHYNEQFF	TGTGCCAGCAGCGTAGTGGGGTTAGCGGGGGGCCACTACAATGAGCAGTTCTTC
.	.	TRBV5-8	TRBJ2-2	CASRGGVYAGELFF	TGTGCCAGCAGAGGGGGGGTGTACGCCGGGGAGCTGTTTTTT
few	TRBD2	TRBV7-2	TRBJ2-5	CASSSPAGGGETQYF	TGTGCCAGCAGCTCACCTGCGGGGGGCGGAGAGACCCAGTACTTC
.	TRBD1	TRBV5-8	TRBJ1-6	CASSLNRDSTNSPLHF	TGTGCCAGCAGCCTCAACCGGGACAGCACTAATTCACCCCTCCACTTT
.	.	TRBV3-1/TRBV3-2	TRBJ2-2	CASSQTPGELFF	TGTGCCAGCAGCCAAACACCCGGGGAGCTGTTTTTT
.	.	TRBV27	TRBJ1-2	CASRLREAGGYTF	TGTGCCAGCAGGCTCCGGGAAGCCGGGGGCTACACCTTC
.	.	TRBV6-5	TRBJ2-6	CASQEAGAGANVLTF	TGTGCCAGCCAGGAAGCAGGGGCAGGGGCCAACGTCCTGACTTTC
few	.	TRBV7-3	TRBJ1-2	CASSPLGGAIGYTF	TGTGCCAGCAGCCCCCTTGGAGGGGCAATTGGCTACACCTTC
.	TRBD1	TRBV6-5	TRBJ2-2	CASSYRTGRGTGELFF	TGTGCCAGCAGTTACAGGACAGGACGTGGGACCGGGGAGCTGTTTTTT
.	TRBD1	TRBV11-3	TRBJ1-4	CASSSPNRRDRAEKLFF	TGTGCCAGCAGCTCGCCTAACAGAAGGGACAGGGCTGAAAAACTGTTTTTT
.	TRBD1	TRBV7-2	TRBJ1-2	CASSFSGTAYGYTF	TGTGCCAGCAGCTTTTCCGGGACAGCATATGGCTACACCTTC
once	TRBD2	TRBV30	TRBJ2-1	CAWQGLANNEQFF	TGTGCCTGGCAGGGACTAGCTAACAATGAGCAGTTCTTC
.	.	TRBV7-6	TRBJ1-4	CASSYREGEKLFF	TGTGCCAGCAGCTACAGGGAGGGAGAAAAACTGTTTTTT
.	.	TRBV4-1	TRBJ2-2	CASSQDKARTTRGAVF	TGCGCCAGCAGCCAAGACAAAGCGCGGACTACCCGGGGAGCTGTTTTT